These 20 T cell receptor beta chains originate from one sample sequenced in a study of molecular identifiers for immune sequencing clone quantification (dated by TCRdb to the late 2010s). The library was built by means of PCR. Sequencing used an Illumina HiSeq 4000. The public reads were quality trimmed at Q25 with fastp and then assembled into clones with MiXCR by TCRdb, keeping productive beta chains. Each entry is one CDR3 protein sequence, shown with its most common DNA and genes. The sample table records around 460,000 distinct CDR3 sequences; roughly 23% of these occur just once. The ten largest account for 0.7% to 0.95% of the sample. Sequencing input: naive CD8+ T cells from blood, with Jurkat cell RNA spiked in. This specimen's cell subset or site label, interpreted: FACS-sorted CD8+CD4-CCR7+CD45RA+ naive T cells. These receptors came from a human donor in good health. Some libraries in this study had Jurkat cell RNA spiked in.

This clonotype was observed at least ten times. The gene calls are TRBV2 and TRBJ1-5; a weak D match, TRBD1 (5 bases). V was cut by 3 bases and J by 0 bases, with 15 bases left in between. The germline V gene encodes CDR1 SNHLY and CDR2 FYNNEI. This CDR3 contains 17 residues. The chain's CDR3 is CASSEGQKSYSNQPQHF. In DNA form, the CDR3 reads TGTGCCAGCAGTGAGGGGCAGAAGTCCTATAGCAATCAGCCCCAGCATTTT. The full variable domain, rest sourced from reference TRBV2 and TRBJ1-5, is EPEVTQTPSHQVTQMGQEVILRCVPISNHLYFYWYRQILGQKVEFLVSFYNNEISEKSEIFDDQFSVERPDGSNFTLKIRSTKLEDSAMYFCASSEGQKSYSNQPQHFGDGTRLSIL.

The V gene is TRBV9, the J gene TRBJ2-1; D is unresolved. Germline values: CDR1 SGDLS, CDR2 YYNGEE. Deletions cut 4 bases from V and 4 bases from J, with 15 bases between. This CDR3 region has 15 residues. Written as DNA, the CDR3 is TGTGCCAGCAGCCTCCGGCCTAATTCATACAATGAGCAGTTCTTC. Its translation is CASSLRPNSYNEQFF.

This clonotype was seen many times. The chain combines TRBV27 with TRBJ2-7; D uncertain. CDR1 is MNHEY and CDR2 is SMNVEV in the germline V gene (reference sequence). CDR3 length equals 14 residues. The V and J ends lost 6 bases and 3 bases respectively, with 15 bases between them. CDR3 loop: CASSSQYSVYEQYF. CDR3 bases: TGTGCCAGCAGCTCTCAGTATTCGGTCTACGAGCAGTACTTC.

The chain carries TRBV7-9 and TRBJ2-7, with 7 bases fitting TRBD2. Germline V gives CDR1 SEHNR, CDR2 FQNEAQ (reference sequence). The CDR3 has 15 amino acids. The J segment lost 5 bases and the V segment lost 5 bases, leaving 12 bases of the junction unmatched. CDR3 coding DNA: TGTGCCAGCAGCATCCCAGGAGCGGGAATCAACGAGCAGTACTTC. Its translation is CASSIPGAGINEQYF.

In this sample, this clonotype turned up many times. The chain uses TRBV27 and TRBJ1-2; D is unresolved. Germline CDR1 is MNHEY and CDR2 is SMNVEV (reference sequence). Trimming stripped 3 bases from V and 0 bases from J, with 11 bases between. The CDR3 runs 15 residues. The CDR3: CASSFMRNTNYGYTF. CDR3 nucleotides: TGTGCCAGCAGTTTTATGAGGAATACTAACTATGGCTACACCTTC.

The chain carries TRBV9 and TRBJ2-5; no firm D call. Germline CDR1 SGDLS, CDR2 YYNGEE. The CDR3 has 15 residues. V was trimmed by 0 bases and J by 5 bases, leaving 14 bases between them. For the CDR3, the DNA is TGTGCCAGCAGCGTAGGAGACCCTCCTCGGGAGACCCAGTACTTC. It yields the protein CASSVGDPPRETQYF.

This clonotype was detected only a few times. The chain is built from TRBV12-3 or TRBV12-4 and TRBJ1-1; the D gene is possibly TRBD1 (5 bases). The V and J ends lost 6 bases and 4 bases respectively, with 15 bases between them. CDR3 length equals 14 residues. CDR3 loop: CASRARGYGTEAFF. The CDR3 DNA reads TGTGCCAGCAGGGCTCGGGGGTACGGCACTGAAGCTTTCTTT.

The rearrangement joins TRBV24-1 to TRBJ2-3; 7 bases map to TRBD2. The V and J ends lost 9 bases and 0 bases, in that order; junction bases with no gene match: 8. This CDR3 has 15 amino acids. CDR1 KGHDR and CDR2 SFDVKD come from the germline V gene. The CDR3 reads CATGVPSGSTDTQYF. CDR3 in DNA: TGTGCCACCGGTGTTCCTAGCGGAAGCACAGATACGCAGTATTTT.

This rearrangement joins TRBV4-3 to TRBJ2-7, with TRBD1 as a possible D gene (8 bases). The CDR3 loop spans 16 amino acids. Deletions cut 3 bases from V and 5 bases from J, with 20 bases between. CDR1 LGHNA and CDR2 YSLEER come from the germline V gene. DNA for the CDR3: TGCGCCAGCAGCCAGGGGAGGGGGACAGGCGTCAACGAGCAGTACTTC. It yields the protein CASSQGRGTGVNEQYF.

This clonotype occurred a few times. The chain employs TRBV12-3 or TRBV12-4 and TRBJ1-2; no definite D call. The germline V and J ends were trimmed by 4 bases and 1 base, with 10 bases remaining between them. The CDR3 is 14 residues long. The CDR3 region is CASSSAASNYGYTF. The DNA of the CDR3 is TGTGCCAGCAGTTCCGCGGCGAGTAACTATGGCTACACCTTC.

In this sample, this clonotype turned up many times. CDR3 DNA sequence: TGTGCCAGCAGCACCGGACTAGACCAAGAGACCCAGTACTTC. Its translation: CASSTGLDQETQYF. The genes are TRBV5-4 and TRBJ2-5; 7 nucleotides align to TRBD2. The CDR3 consists of 14 residues. Germline values: CDR1 SGHNT, CDR2 YYREEE (reference sequence). V shed 4 bases, J shed 0 bases, and the junction held 3 bases outside the gene matches.

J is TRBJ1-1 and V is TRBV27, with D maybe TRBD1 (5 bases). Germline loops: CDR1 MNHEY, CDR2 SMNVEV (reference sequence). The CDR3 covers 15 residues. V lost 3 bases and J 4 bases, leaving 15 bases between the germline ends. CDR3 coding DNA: TGTGCCAGCAGTTTTCAGAGGGGCAGGGTCACTGAAGCTTTCTTT. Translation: CASSFQRGRVTEAFF.

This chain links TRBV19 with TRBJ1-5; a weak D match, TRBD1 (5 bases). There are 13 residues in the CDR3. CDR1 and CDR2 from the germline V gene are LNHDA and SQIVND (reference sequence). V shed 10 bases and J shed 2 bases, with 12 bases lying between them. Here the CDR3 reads CATQAGGNQPQHF. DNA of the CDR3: TGTGCCACCCAAGCGGGGGGCAATCAGCCCCAGCATTTT. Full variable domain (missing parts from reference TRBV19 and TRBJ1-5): DGGITQSPKYLFRKEGQNVTLSCEQNLNHDAMYWYRQDPGQGLRLIYYSQIVNDFQKGDIAEGYSVSREKKESFPLTVTSAQKNPTAFYLCATQAGGNQPQHFGDGTRLSIL.

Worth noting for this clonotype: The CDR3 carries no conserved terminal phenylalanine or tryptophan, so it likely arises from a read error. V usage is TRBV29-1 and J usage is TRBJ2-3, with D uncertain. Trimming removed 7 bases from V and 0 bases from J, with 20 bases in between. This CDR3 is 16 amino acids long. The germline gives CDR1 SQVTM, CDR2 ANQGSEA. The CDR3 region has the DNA TGCAGCGCCAATGAAGGACCTTTTACTAGCACAGATACGCAGTATTCT. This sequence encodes CSANEGPFTSTDTQYS.

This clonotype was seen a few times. CDR3 residues: CASSRTSGAGGDTQYF. CDR3 coding DNA: TGTGCCAGCAGCCGGACTAGCGGGGCCGGTGGAGATACGCAGTATTTT. The chain uses TRBV6-2 or TRBV6-3 and TRBJ2-3; 12 positions match TRBD2. V dropped 6 bases and J dropped 5; count of bases not matched to a gene: 9. CDR3 length: 16 residues. The V gene's germline CDR1 is MNHEY and CDR2 SVGEGT.

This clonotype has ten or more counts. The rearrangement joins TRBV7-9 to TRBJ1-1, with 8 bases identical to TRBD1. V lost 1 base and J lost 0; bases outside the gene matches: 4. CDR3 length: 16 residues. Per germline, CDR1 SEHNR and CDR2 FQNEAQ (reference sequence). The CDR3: CASSLVTGVLNTEAFF. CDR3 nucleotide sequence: TGTGCCAGCAGCTTAGTGACAGGGGTATTGAACACTGAAGCTTTCTTT.

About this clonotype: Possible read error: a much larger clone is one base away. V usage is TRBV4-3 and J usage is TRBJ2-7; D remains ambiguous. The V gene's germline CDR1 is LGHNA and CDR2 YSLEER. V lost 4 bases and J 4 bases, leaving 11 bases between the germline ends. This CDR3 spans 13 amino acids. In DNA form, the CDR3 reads TGCGCCAGCAGCCCCCTTCTAGAGTACGAGCAGTACTTC. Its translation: CASSPLLEYEQYF.

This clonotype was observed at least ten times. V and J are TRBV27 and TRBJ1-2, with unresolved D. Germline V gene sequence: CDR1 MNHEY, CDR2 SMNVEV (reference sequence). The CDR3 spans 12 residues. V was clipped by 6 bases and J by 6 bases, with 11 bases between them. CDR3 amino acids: CASRGGTNGYTF. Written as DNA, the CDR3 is TGTGCCAGCAGGGGAGGTACGAATGGCTACACCTTC.

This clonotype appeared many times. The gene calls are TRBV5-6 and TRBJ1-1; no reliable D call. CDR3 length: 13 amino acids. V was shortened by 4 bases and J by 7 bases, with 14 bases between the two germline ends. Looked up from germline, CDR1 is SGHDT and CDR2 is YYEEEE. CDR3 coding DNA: TGTGCCAGCAGCGCAGTGGCGGAGGTTGAAGCTTTCTTT. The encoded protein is CASSAVAEVEAFF.

The CDR3 DNA sequence: TGTGCCAGCAGTGCAGGGATAGGGACCTACAATGAGCAGTTCTTC. This encodes CASSAGIGTYNEQFF. The chain employs TRBV12-3 or TRBV12-4 and TRBJ2-1, with D perhaps matching TRBD1 (5 bases). The CDR3 loop spans 15 amino acids. V was cut by 5 bases and J by 2 bases, with 13 bases left in between.